This T cell receptor beta chain was sequenced during a study of Ad26.COV2.S vaccination and SARS-CoV-2 variants. Points from the study as a whole: Vaccinees displayed broader spike-specific TCR repertoires than placebo recipients.

Per germline, CDR1 MDHEN and CDR2 SYDVKM. V lost 4 bases and J 7 bases, leaving 21 bases between the germline ends. The CDR3 runs to 16 residues. Points on this clone: The antigen is undetermined.

Profiled with immunoSEQ multiplex PCR; TCRdb holds only in-frame clones, not every one. This sample has 440,000 or so clones; 89% occur once, and the top ten carry 1.7%. This sample's treatment: some 20 received Ad26.COV2.S at low or high dose, single or two shots; several received placebo; per-sample allocation not given. Each sample was drawn 63 days after the first injection (of vaccine or placebo). This TCR derives from a person between 18 and 65 years old who received the Ad26.COV2.S COVID-19 vaccine or a placebo. The chain carries TRBV28 and TRBJ2-3, with a weak D call TRBD2 (5 bases). The sequencing here drew on peripheral blood, taken in a trial of Ad26.COV2.S vaccine versus placebo. The CDR3, as DNA: TGTGCCAGCAGTTACCGACTACTCCAAGCCACTTATACGCAGTATTTT. Its translation is CASSYRLLQATYTQYF. Looking up the rest from reference TRBV28 and TRBJ2-3 gives the full variable domain: DVKVTQSSRYLVKRTGEKVFLECVQDMDHENMFWYRQDPGLGLRLIYFSYDVKMKEKGDIPEGYSVSREKKERFSLILESASTNQTSMYLCASSYRLLQATYTQYFGPGTRLTVL.